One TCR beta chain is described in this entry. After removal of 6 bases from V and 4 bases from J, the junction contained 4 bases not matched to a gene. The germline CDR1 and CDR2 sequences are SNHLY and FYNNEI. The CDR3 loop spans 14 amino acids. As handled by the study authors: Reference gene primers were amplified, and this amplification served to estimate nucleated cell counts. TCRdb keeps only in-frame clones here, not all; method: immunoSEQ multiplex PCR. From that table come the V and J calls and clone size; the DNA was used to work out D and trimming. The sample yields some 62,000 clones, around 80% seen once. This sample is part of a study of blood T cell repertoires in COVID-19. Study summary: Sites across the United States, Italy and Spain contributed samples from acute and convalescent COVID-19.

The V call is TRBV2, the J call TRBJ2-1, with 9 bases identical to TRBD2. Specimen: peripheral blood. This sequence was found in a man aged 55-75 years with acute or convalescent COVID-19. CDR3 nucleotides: TGTGCCAGCAGAGTCCTAGCGGGGTACAATGAGCAGTTCTTC. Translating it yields CASRVLAGYNEQFF.